Shown below are 26 T cell receptor beta chains from a single sample sequenced in a study of T cell responses to AZD1222 COVID-19 vaccine (dated by TCRdb to 2020 to 2022). The library relied on the immunoSEQ multiplex PCR assay. What TCRdb holds here is the immuneACCESS table cut down to in-frame rearrangements. Part of the clones is not present; checked against another copy, under half of the missing clones reflect an unresolved V gene, and the others are unexplained. Within this sample are roughly 120,000 clones, with nearly 90% of them counted one time only. The top ten clonotypes cover about 4.1% of the sample. Reading the label with the study, this specimen's time point is: baseline before first vaccination. The sequenced sample was peripheral blood, obtained on day 0 of AZD1222 vaccination. The receptors shown here come from an adult in good health.

The chain has TRBV11-2 and TRBJ1-6; the D is unclear. Germline V gene lookup returns CDR1 SGHAT and CDR2 FQNNGV. V dropped 5 bases and J dropped 7 bases, with 12 bases sitting between them. CDR3 length: 14 residues. CDR3 DNA sequence: TGTGCCAGCAGCATCGCGGGTAGGAATTCACCCCTCCACTTT. Translating gives CASSIAGRNSPLHF.

The J gene is TRBJ1-1, the V gene TRBV19, with TRBD1 as a possible D gene (6 bases). V was shortened by 2 bases and J by 5 bases, with 9 bases between the two germline ends. CDR3 size: 13 residues. CDR1 is LNHDA and CDR2 is SQIVND in the germline V gene (reference sequence). CDR3: CASSIQGRTEAFF. Written as DNA, the CDR3 is TGTGCCAGTAGTATACAGGGGCGTACTGAAGCTTTCTTT.

The gene calls are TRBV6-5 and TRBJ2-1, with 13 bases that match TRBD2. In germline, CDR1 is MNHEY, CDR2 SVGAGI. The CDR3 is 15 residues long. Trimming took 7 bases from V and 6 from J; bases not matched to a gene: 6. CDR3 nucleotides: TGTGCCAGCACCTTACTAGCGGGAGGGCTCAATGAGCAGTTCTTC. Translation gives CASTLLAGGLNEQFF.

The chain has TRBV3-1 (or the pseudogene TRBV3-2) and TRBJ2-6; D is possibly TRBD1 or TRBD2 (6 bases each). V lost 4 bases, J lost 4 bases, and 17 bases lay in between. Germline V gene sequence: CDR1 LGHDT, CDR2 YNNKEL (reference sequence). The CDR3 totals 17 residues. The CDR3 nucleotides are TGTGCCAGCAGCCGGGGGGCTAGCACCTCCGGGGCCAACGTCCTGACTTTC. Translated, it gives CASSRGASTSGANVLTF.

V and J are TRBV28 and TRBJ1-2, with D possibly matching TRBD1 (6 bases). V dropped 2 bases and J dropped 2 bases, with 9 bases sitting between them. Per germline, CDR1 MDHEN and CDR2 SYDVKM. The CDR3 consists of 14 residues. The CDR3 loop reads CASSLGQTNYGYTF. The CDR3, as DNA: TGTGCCAGCAGTTTAGGACAGACGAACTATGGCTACACCTTC.

V gene TRBV15 combines with J gene TRBJ2-1; maybe TRBD2 (5 bases). V lost 5 bases, J lost 9 bases, and 23 bases lay in between. Germline V gene sequence: CDR1 LNHNV, CDR2 YYDKDF (reference sequence). There are 16 residues in the CDR3. Here the CDR3 DNA reads TGTGCCACCAGCGACTACCCCCGGGCCGAGGTTGGTGAGCAGTTCTTC. Translation: CATSDYPRAEVGEQFF.

DNA for the CDR3: TGTGCCAGCAGAACCACAGAGAACACTGAAGCTTTCTTT. Translating it yields CASRTTENTEAFF. The chain has TRBV3-1 (or the pseudogene TRBV3-2) and TRBJ1-1; no reliable D call. Germline V gene sequence: CDR1 LGHDT, CDR2 YNNKEL (reference sequence). The CDR3 loop spans 13 amino acids. V lost 6 bases and J 1 base, leaving 9 bases between the germline ends.

This sequence joins TRBV2 and TRBJ2-2, with 8 bases identical to TRBD1. This CDR3 region has 15 residues. Germline loops: CDR1 SNHLY, CDR2 FYNNEI. The J segment lost 5 bases and the V segment lost 7 bases, leaving 9 bases of the junction unmatched. CDR3 loop: CASKTQGARTGELFF. In DNA form, the CDR3 reads TGTGCCAGCAAAACCCAGGGGGCGCGGACCGGGGAGCTGTTTTTT.

The chain recombines TRBV15 with TRBJ1-3; possible D gene TRBD1, 5 bases. Trimming shortened V by 1 base and J by 4 bases, and 11 bases separated the two germline ends. The CDR3 covers 15 residues. From germline, CDR1 is LNHNV and CDR2 YYDKDF (reference sequence). CDR3 sequence (DNA): TGTGCCACCAGCAGAGCGACAGCCGGCGGAAACACCATATATTTT. It is translated as CATSRATAGGNTIYF.

The chain uses TRBV18 and TRBJ2-7, with TRBD1 matching over 10 bases. The CDR3 extends over 14 amino acids. V trimming: 2 bases; J trimming: 2 bases; junction bases outside the gene matches: 0. Germline assignment: CDR1 KGHSH and CDR2 LQKENI. CDR3 coding DNA: TGTGCCAGCTCACCAGGGACAGGGGCCTACGAGCAGTACTTC. Translating gives CASSPGTGAYEQYF.

The V gene is TRBV19, the J gene TRBJ1-2; weak D call: TRBD1 (6 bases). Trimming pared 1 base from V and 8 bases from J, leaving 11 bases between. This CDR3 is built from 13 residues. Germline assignment: CDR1 LNHDA and CDR2 SQIVND (reference sequence). CDR3 region: CASSIAGEQGYTF. The CDR3 DNA follows: TGTGCCAGTAGTATAGCAGGGGAGCAGGGCTACACCTTC.

This chain links TRBV29-1 with TRBJ1-2; 9 bases map to TRBD1. Germline values: CDR1 SQVTM, CDR2 ANQGSEA. The CDR3 totals 15 residues. The V and J ends lost 3 bases and 3 bases, in that order; junction bases with no gene match: 8. In DNA form, the CDR3 reads TGCAGCGTTGAGAGACCGGGACAGGGACACTATGGCTACACCTTC. It encodes CSVERPGQGHYGYTF.

In nucleotides, the CDR3 is TGTGCCAGCAGTCCTCAGGGGGCCGGTCACACCATATATTTT. It is translated as CASSPQGAGHTIYF. The gene calls are TRBV27 and TRBJ1-3; the match to TRBD1 covers 8 bases. There are 14 residues in the CDR3. With V trimmed by 5 bases and J by 8 bases, 8 bases remained unmatched. In germline, CDR1 is MNHEY, CDR2 SMNVEV (reference sequence).

This clone was observed a single time. The rearrangement joins TRBV5-6 to TRBJ2-2; perhaps TRBD2 as D (5 bases). The CDR3 is made up of 14 amino acids. V lost 4 bases to trimming and J lost 4 bases, with 11 bases between them. Germline CDR1 is SGHDT and CDR2 is YYEEEE. CDR3: CASSLGRVTGELFF. The CDR3 DNA reads TGTGCCAGCAGCCTCGGGCGGGTCACCGGGGAGCTGTTTTTT.

This chain links TRBV9 with TRBJ2-1; possible D gene TRBD2, 5 bases. V dropped 4 bases and J dropped 0 bases, with 11 bases sitting between them. Germline V gives CDR1 SGDLS, CDR2 YYNGEE. The CDR3 runs 15 residues. The CDR3 loop reads CASSPGGSSYNEQFF. DNA of the CDR3: TGTGCCAGCAGCCCCGGAGGTAGCTCCTACAATGAGCAGTTCTTC.

The genes are TRBV18 and TRBJ1-5; 7 nucleotides agree with TRBD1. The ends lost 5 bases at V and 5 bases at J; junction bases unmatched: 3. The CDR3 contains 13 residues. Germline lookup yields CDR1 KGHSH and CDR2 LQKENI. CDR3 DNA sequence: TGTGCCAGCTCAGTAACAGGGGATCAGCCCCAGCATTTT. Protein sequence: CASSVTGDQPQHF.

The chain combines TRBV19 with TRBJ2-3; 10 bases match TRBD1. This CDR3 comprises 15 residues. Trimming took 6 bases from V and 2 from J; bases not matched to a gene: 5. From germline, CDR1 is LNHDA and CDR2 SQIVND (reference sequence). The CDR3, as DNA: TGTGCCAGTAGAGGGACAGGGGAATTCACAGATACGCAGTATTTT. Translated: CASRGTGEFTDTQYF.

V and J are TRBV6-2 or TRBV6-3 and TRBJ2-5, with 10 positions matching TRBD2. J lost 3 bases, V lost 2 bases, and 3 bases had no gene match. This CDR3 has 15 residues. Germline loops: CDR1 MNHEY, CDR2 SVGEGT. This CDR3 reads CASSYLGLAEETQYF. CDR3 coding DNA: TGTGCCAGCAGTTACCTAGGACTAGCGGAAGAGACCCAGTACTTC.

The rearrangement links TRBV28 to TRBJ1-2; D unclear. Germline assignment: CDR1 MDHEN and CDR2 SYDVKM. The V gene lost 3 bases and the J gene lost 4 bases, with 6 bases spanning the gap. The CDR3 covers 12 residues. CDR3 amino acids: CASSLASYGYTF. In DNA form, the CDR3 reads TGTGCCAGCAGTTTGGCCTCCTATGGCTACACCTTC.

The chain recombines TRBV20-1 with TRBJ1-1; the D is unclear. V lost 3 bases to trimming and J lost 0 bases, with 8 bases between them. CDR3 size: 13 residues. From germline, CDR1 is DFQATT and CDR2 SNEGSKA (reference sequence). CDR3 DNA: TGCAGTGCTAGTGGGAATATGAACACTGAAGCTTTCTTT. Translating it yields CSASGNMNTEAFF.

This clone was counted a few times. The CDR3 region is CASSEGGQETQYF. In DNA form, the CDR3 reads TGTGCCAGCAGTGAAGGAGGGCAAGAGACCCAGTACTTC. The chain is built from TRBV6-1 and TRBJ2-5; the D gene is possibly TRBD2 (5 bases). Germline V gene data show CDR1 as MNHNS and CDR2 as SASEGT. The CDR3 is 13 amino acids. The V end was cut by 1 base, the J end by 2 bases, with 5 bases between.

This rearrangement joins TRBV28 to TRBJ1-2, with D unresolved. Trimming stripped 4 bases from V and 2 bases from J, with 17 bases between. The CDR3 contains 16 residues. Germline CDR1 is MDHEN and CDR2 is SYDVKM. The CDR3, as DNA: TGTGCCAGCAGTTGGTCGTCATCCTTAGGGAACTATGGCTACACCTTC. It codes for CASSWSSSLGNYGYTF.

The chain uses TRBV28 and TRBJ1-6; 7 nucleotides match TRBD1. Germline CDR1 and CDR2: MDHEN and SYDVKM. The CDR3 contains 14 residues. After removal of 6 bases from V and 7 bases from J, the junction contained 6 bases not matched to a gene. The CDR3 loop reads CASSEPGQNSPLHF. CDR3 DNA sequence: TGTGCCAGCAGCGAACCGGGACAGAATTCACCCCTCCACTTT.

The J gene is TRBJ1-2, the V gene TRBV2; D is perhaps TRBD1 (6 bases). This CDR3 is 13 amino acids long. Germline V gene data show CDR1 as SNHLY and CDR2 as FYNNEI. Trimming took off 10 bases at V and 2 bases at J, with 14 bases between the two ends. The CDR3 here is CAIPRTVNYGYTF. In DNA form, the CDR3 reads TGTGCCATTCCCCGGACAGTGAACTATGGCTACACCTTC.

This sequence joins TRBV10-3 and TRBJ1-2; tentative D call: TRBD1 (5 bases). The CDR3 runs to 17 residues. From germline, CDR1 is ENHRY and CDR2 SYGVKD. V gave up 10 bases and J gave up 4 bases, with 28 bases separating them. The CDR3 DNA reads as TGTGCCACCCGGGGGGATCACCGGGCCCAGGAGATCTATGGCTACACCTTC. Encoded protein: CATRGDHRAQEIYGYTF.

V is TRBV10-2 and J is TRBJ2-1; D gene unclear. Trimming stripped 2 bases from V and 3 bases from J, with 8 bases between. CDR1 and CDR2 (germline): WSHSY, SAAADI. This CDR3 spans 14 amino acids. The CDR3 loop is CASSEELRYNEQFF. CDR3 in DNA: TGCGCCAGCAGTGAGGAACTACGCTACAATGAGCAGTTCTTC.